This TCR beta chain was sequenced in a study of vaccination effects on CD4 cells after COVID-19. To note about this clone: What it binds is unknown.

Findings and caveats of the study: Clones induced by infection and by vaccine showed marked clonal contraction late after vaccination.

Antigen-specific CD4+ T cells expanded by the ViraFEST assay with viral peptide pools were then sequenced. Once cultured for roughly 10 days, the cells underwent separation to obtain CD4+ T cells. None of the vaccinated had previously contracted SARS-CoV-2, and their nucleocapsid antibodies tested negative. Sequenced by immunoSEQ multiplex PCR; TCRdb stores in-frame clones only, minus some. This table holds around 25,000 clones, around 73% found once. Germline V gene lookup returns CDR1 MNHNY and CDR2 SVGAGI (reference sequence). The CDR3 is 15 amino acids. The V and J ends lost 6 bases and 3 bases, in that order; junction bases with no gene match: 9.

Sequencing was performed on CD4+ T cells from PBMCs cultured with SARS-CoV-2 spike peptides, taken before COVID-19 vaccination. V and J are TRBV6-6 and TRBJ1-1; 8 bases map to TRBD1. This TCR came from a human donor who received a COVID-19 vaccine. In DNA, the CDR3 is TGTGCCAGCAGGGACAGGGCGCAAGGGGACACTGAAGCTTTCTTT. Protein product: CASRDRAQGDTEAFF.